The 17 T cell receptor beta chains below come from one sample, sequenced in a study of regulatory and conventional T cells in RAG deficiency. Blood CD4+ CD25-low CD127-high conventional T cells supplied the genomic DNA template. Clones were read by immunoSEQ multiplex PCR, and TCRdb kept only the in-frame ones, dropping some. The repertoire holds around 30,000 clones, nearly 95% seen once, with about 0.17% in the top ten. These data also featured in a second study, about regulatory T cells. That report notes: Primers: 52 TRBV forward and 13 TRBJ reverse.

Source material: CD25- CD4+ T cells sorted from blood. These receptors were taken from a human donor in good health.

The chain uses TRBV7-8 and TRBJ1-4; TRBD1 matches 10 bases. V dropped 5 bases and J dropped 6; count of bases not matched to a gene: 12. Germline V lookup: CDR1 SGHVS, CDR2 FQNEAQ. CDR3 length equals 17 residues. CDR3 loop: CASSGRDRGMEDEKLFF. The CDR3 nucleotides read TGTGCCAGCAGCGGCCGGGACAGGGGCATGGAAGATGAAAAACTGTTTTTT.

This clone showed up just once. This chain uses TRBV4-1 with TRBJ2-1; a weak D match, TRBD1 (5 bases). V shed 3 bases and J shed 4 bases, with 16 bases lying between them. The CDR3 length is 16 residues. The germline V gene has CDR1 MGHRA and CDR2 YSYEKL. CDR3 bases: TGCGCCAGCAGCCAGCTAACAGGAGTTTTTTACAATGAGCAGTTCTTC. It codes for CASSQLTGVFYNEQFF.

V usage is TRBV27 and J usage is TRBJ1-6, with unresolved D. Per the germline V gene, CDR1 is MNHEY and CDR2 is SMNVEV (reference sequence). The CDR3 contains 15 residues. V lost 3 bases to trimming and J lost 7 bases, with 13 bases between them. Here the CDR3 reads CASSLWETRNSPLHF. The CDR3 DNA is TGTGCCAGCAGTTTGTGGGAGACTCGAAATTCACCCCTCCACTTT.

The rearrangement uses TRBV15 and TRBJ1-1; 8 nucleotides align to TRBD1. V lost 8 bases and J lost 2; bases outside the gene matches: 10. Germline V gene data show CDR1 as LNHNV and CDR2 as YYDKDF (reference sequence). The CDR3 sequence is 15 residues long. The CDR3 DNA is TGTGCCACCGGCGACAGGGGTCATATCAACACTGAAGCTTTCTTT. The encoded protein is CATGDRGHINTEAFF.

The chain is built from TRBV5-1 and TRBJ1-4; TRBD1 agrees at 7 bases. Germline values: CDR1 SGHRS, CDR2 YFSETQ. The ends lost 1 base at V and 7 bases at J; junction bases unmatched: 7. The length of the CDR3 is 15 residues. CDR3 region: CASSLNRGLGEKLFF. The DNA of the CDR3 is TGCGCCAGCAGCTTGAACAGGGGCTTAGGTGAAAAACTGTTTTTT.

This clone is a singleton in its sample. This CDR3 is CASSVGTGESGANVLTF. CDR3 in DNA: TGTGCCAGCAGCGTAGGGACAGGGGAATCGGGGGCCAACGTCCTGACTTTC. V and J are TRBV9 and TRBJ2-6; 9 nucleotides agree with TRBD1. V lost 0 bases to trimming and J lost 4 bases; unmatched junction nucleotides: 5. Looked up from germline, CDR1 is SGDLS and CDR2 is YYNGEE. This CDR3 contains 17 residues.

J is TRBJ2-2 and V is TRBV7-9; no definite D call. This CDR3 contains 17 residues. V lost 8 bases, J lost 1 base, and 20 bases lay in between. The V gene's germline CDR1 is SEHNR and CDR2 FQNEAQ (reference sequence). The CDR3 sequence: CASSEIHLGGNTGELFF. CDR3 sequence (DNA): TGTGCCAGCTCAGAGATCCACCTAGGCGGGAACACCGGGGAGCTGTTTTTT. The full variable domain, its missing parts supplied by reference TRBV7-9 and TRBJ2-2, is DTGVSQNPRHKITKRGQNVTFRCDPISEHNRLYWYRQTLGQGPEFLTYFQNEAQLEKSRLLSDRFSAERPKGSFSTLEIQRTEQGDSAMYLCASSEIHLGGNTGELFFGEGSRLTVL.

This chain uses TRBV4-1 with TRBJ1-4; TRBD1 might be the D (5 bases). The ends were cut back, 4 bases at V and 7 bases at J, with 13 bases in the middle. The germline gives CDR1 MGHRA, CDR2 YSYEKL. This CDR3 is 14 amino acids long. Here the CDR3 DNA reads TGCGCCAGCAGCCTTTGGGGGGAAGGTGAAAAACTGTTTTTT. Translating gives CASSLWGEGEKLFF.

This chain uses TRBV9 with TRBJ2-3; D unclear. CDR1 and CDR2 from the germline V gene are SGDLS and YYNGEE. Trimming took 4 bases from V and 9 from J, leaving 9 bases between them. This CDR3 region has 11 residues. The chain's CDR3 is CASSRLETQYF. In DNA, the CDR3 is TGTGCCAGCAGCCGCTTAGAGACGCAGTATTTT. The full variable domain, its missing parts supplied by reference TRBV9 and TRBJ2-3, is DSGVTQTPKHLITATGQRVTLRCSPRSGDLSVYWYQQSLDQGLQFLIQYYNGEERAKGNILERFSAQQFPDLHSELNLSSLELGDSALYFCASSRLETQYFGPGTRLTVL.

The V and J genes are TRBV18 and TRBJ1-5; 12 bases agree with TRBD1. The CDR3 is 15 amino acids. V gave up 4 bases and J gave up 6 bases; unmatched junction bases: 4. Germline CDR1 KGHSH, CDR2 LQKENI. The CDR3 reads CASSQGQGAGQPQHF. DNA for the CDR3: TGTGCCAGCTCACAGGGACAGGGGGCAGGTCAGCCCCAGCATTTT.

The rearrangement uses TRBV2 and TRBJ2-1; 8 bases map to TRBD2. The CDR3 totals 14 residues. In germline, CDR1 is SNHLY, CDR2 FYNNEI. V dropped 8 bases and J dropped 5; count of bases not matched to a gene: 8. CDR3 sequence: CASAWTSNDNEQFF. CDR3 sequence (DNA): TGTGCCAGCGCCTGGACTAGCAACGACAATGAGCAGTTCTTC.

The J gene is TRBJ2-5, the V gene TRBV27; 8 bases align to TRBD1. This CDR3 has 13 residues. CDR1 MNHEY and CDR2 SMNVEV come from the germline V gene (reference sequence). J lost 5 bases, V lost 3 bases, and 2 bases had no gene match. For the CDR3, the DNA is TGTGCCAGCAGTTTCAGGGGGCAGGAGACCCAGTACTTC. Translating gives CASSFRGQETQYF.

The V gene is TRBV27, the J gene TRBJ1-1; D might be TRBD1 (6 bases). This CDR3 contains 16 residues. From germline, CDR1 is MNHEY and CDR2 SMNVEV (reference sequence). Deletions cut 4 bases from V and 0 bases from J, with 15 bases between. CDR3 region: CASSSPTGGMNTEAFF. The CDR3 coding sequence is TGTGCCAGCAGTTCCCCGACAGGCGGCATGAACACTGAAGCTTTCTTT.

V and J are TRBV2 and TRBJ2-7; 7 bases fit TRBD1. V lost 7 bases and J lost 2; bases outside the gene matches: 11. In germline, CDR1 is SNHLY, CDR2 FYNNEI. The CDR3 has 15 amino acids. The CDR3 nucleotides are TGTGCCAGCACCCCCCTCGGGACAGCCACCTACGAGCAGTACTTC. Translating it yields CASTPLGTATYEQYF.

The chain is built from TRBV6-6 and TRBJ1-4; D might be TRBD1 (5 bases). From germline, CDR1 is MNHNY and CDR2 SVGAGI (reference sequence). V lost 5 bases to trimming and J lost 0 bases, with 7 bases between them. This CDR3 contains 14 residues. The CDR3 DNA reads as TGTGCCAGCAGTGACAGCTCAACTAATGAAAAACTGTTTTTT. Protein sequence: CASSDSSTNEKLFF.

This chain connects TRBV5-1 to TRBJ1-2; 7 nucleotides line up with TRBD1. Trimming at V came to 4 bases and at J to 2 bases, leaving 8 bases not matched to a gene. The CDR3 has 15 residues. Germline V lookup: CDR1 SGHRS, CDR2 YFSETQ. CDR3 sequence: CASSDDWDRNYGYTF. The CDR3 nucleotides are TGCGCCAGCAGCGATGATTGGGACAGAAACTATGGCTACACCTTC.

The chain combines TRBV19 with TRBJ2-5; 8 nucleotides agree with TRBD1. CDR3 length: 14 amino acids. Germline assignment: CDR1 LNHDA and CDR2 SQIVND (reference sequence). The trim removed 6 bases at V and 5 bases at J, leaving 8 bases unmatched. CDR3 sequence reads: CASRDTGGRETQYF. In nucleotides, the CDR3 is TGTGCCAGTAGAGATACAGGGGGTCGGGAGACCCAGTACTTC.